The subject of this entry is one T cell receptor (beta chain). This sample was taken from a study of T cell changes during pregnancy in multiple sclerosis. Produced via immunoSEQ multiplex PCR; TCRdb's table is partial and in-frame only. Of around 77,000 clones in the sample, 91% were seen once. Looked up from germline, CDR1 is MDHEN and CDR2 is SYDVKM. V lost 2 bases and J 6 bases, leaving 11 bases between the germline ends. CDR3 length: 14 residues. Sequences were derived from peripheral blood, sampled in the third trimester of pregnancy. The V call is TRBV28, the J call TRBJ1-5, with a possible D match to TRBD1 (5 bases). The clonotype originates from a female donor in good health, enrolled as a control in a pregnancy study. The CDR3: CASSLILGGQPQHF. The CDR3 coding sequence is TGTGCCAGCAGTTTAATCCTGGGGGGTCAGCCCCAGCATTTT.